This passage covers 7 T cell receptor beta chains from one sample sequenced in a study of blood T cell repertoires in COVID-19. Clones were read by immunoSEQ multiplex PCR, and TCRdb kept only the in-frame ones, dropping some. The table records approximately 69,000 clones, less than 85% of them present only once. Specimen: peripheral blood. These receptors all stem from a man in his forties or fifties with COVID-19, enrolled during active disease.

The CDR3 DNA reads TGTGCCAGCAGCTTAGCCGCCAGGGGGAATCAGCCCCAGCATTTT. Translated: CASSLAARGNQPQHF. The V and J genes are TRBV7-8 and TRBJ1-5, with 7 bases identical to TRBD1. From germline, CDR1 is SGHVS and CDR2 FQNEAQ. Trimming took 0 bases from V and 4 from J; bases not matched to a gene: 3. The CDR3 runs to 15 residues.

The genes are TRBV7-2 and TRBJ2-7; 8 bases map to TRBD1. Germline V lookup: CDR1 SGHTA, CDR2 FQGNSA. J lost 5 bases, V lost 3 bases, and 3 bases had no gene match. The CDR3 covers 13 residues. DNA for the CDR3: TGTGCCAGCAGCTTTGGACAGGGAAACGAGCAGTACTTC. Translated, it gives CASSFGQGNEQYF.

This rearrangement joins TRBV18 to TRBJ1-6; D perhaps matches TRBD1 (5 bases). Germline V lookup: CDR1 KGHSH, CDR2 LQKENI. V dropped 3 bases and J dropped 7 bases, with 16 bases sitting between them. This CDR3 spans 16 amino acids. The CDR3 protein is CASSPLDRQSNSPLHF. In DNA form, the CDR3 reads TGTGCCAGCTCACCGTTAGATCGACAGTCGAATTCACCCCTCCACTTT. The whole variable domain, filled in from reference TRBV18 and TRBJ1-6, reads NAGVMQNPRHLVRRRGQEARLRCSPMKGHSHVYWYRQLPEEGLKFMVYLQKENIIDESGMPKERFSAEFPKEGPSILRIQQVVRGDSAAYFCASSPLDRQSNSPLHFGNGTRLTVT.

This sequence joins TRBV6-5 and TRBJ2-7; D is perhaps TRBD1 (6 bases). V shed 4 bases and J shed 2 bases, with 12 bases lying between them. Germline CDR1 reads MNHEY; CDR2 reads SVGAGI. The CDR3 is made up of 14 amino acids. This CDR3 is CASSSQTGPYEQYF. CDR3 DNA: TGTGCCAGCAGTTCTCAGACAGGACCCTACGAGCAGTACTTC.

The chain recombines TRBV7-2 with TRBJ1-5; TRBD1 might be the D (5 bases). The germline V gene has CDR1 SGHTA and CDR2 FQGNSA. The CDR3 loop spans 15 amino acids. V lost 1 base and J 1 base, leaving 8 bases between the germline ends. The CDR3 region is CASSLGGVSNQPQHF. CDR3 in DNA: TGTGCCAGCAGCTTAGGGGGGGTCAGCAATCAGCCCCAGCATTTT.

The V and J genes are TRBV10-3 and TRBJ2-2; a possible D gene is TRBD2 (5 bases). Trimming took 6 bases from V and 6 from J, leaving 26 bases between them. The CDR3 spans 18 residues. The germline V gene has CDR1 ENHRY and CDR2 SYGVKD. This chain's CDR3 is CAISANRSFPSRAGELFF. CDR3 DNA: TGTGCCATCAGCGCAAACCGGAGCTTCCCCTCGCGGGCCGGGGAGCTGTTTTTT.

CDR3 sequence (DNA): TGCAGCGTTGATGGCGCAAGAGGTACCTACGAGCAGTACTTC. It yields the protein CSVDGARGTYEQYF. The V and J genes are TRBV29-1 and TRBJ2-7; D is undetermined. The CDR3 extends over 14 amino acids. Trimming took 3 bases from V and 2 from J, leaving 14 bases between them. Germline V gene sequence: CDR1 SQVTM, CDR2 ANQGSEA.